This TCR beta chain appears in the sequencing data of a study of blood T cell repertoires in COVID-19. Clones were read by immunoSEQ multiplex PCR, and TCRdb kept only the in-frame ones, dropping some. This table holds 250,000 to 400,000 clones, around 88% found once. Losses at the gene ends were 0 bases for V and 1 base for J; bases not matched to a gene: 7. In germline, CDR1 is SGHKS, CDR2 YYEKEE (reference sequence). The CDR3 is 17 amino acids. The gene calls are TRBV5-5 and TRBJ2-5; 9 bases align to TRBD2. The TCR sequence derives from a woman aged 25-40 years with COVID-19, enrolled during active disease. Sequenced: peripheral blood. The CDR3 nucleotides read TGTGCCAGCAGCTTGGCAAATAGCGGGGGCTTCCAAGAGACCCAGTACTTC. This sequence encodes CASSLANSGGFQETQYF.